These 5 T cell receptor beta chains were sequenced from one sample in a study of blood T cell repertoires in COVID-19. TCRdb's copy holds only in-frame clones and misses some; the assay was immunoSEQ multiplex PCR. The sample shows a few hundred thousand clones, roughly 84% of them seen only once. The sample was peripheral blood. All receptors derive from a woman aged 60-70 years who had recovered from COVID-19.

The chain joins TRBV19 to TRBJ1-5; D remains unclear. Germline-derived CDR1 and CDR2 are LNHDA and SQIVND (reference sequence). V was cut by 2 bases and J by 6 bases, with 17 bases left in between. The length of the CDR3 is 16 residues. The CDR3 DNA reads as TGTGCCAGTAGTATATATAGGCCTCAGAGCGGTCAGCCCCAGCATTTT. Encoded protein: CASSIYRPQSGQPQHF.

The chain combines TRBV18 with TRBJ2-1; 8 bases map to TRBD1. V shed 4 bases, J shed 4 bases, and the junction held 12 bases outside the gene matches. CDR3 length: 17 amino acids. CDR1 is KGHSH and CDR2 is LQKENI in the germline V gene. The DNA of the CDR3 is TGTGCCAGCTCACAATCAAGGTCAGGGGGCTCGTACAATGAGCAGTTCTTC. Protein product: CASSQSRSGGSYNEQFF.

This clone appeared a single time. CDR3 residues: CASSQAWMGSNQPQHF. DNA for the CDR3: TGCGCCAGCAGCCAAGCGTGGATGGGCAGCAATCAGCCCCAGCATTTT. This chain uses TRBV4-1 with TRBJ1-5; D is ambiguous. CDR1 is MGHRA, CDR2 YSYEKL, per germline. V shed 1 base and J shed 1 base, with 11 bases lying between them. This CDR3 is 16 amino acids long.

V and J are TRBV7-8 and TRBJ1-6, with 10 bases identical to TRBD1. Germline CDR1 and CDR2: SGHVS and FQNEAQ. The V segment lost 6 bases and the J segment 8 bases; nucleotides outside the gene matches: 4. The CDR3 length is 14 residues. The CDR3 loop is CASSRQGAHSPLHF. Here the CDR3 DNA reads TGTGCCAGCAGTCGACAGGGGGCCCATTCACCCCTCCACTTT.

This CDR3 reads CASRRQGTNEKLFF. The CDR3 DNA sequence: TGTGCCAGCAGGAGACAGGGGACTAATGAAAAACTGTTTTTT. The chain recombines TRBV6-5 with TRBJ1-4; 8 nucleotides agree with TRBD1. CDR1 is MNHEY and CDR2 is SVGAGI in the germline V gene. V lost 6 bases and J lost 2; bases outside the gene matches: 2. This CDR3 has 14 residues.